This TCR beta chain was sequenced for a study of identical twins. Findings and caveats of the study: Insertion counts were lower in abundant cord blood beta clonotypes, a trend that memory repertoires did not show.

Template switching added a universal primer site, and cDNA bore unique molecular identifiers. A single record per CDR3 protein comes from TCRdb applying MiXCR to the 5' RACE reads. The profile shows 1.5 million to 2 million distinct CDR3 sequences, about 32% of them singletons. Note on this clonotype: No antigen is known for it.

Sequencing was done on a sample of cord blood. This receptor was obtained from a newborn girl in good health.

The CDR3 DNA sequence: TGTGCCAGCAGCCAAGATTGGGGGGAGATCTCCTACGAGCAGTACTTC. Encoded protein: CASSQDWGEISYEQYF. The rearrangement links TRBV3-1 to TRBJ2-7; a weak D match, TRBD2 (6 bases). The germline V gene has CDR1 LGHDT and CDR2 YNNKEL (reference sequence). This CDR3 has 16 residues. Trimming stripped 0 bases from V and 0 bases from J, with 12 bases between.